This T cell receptor beta chain stems from a study of blood T cell repertoires in COVID-19. Overall study: Both acute and convalescent COVID-19 samples were obtained from the United States, Italy and Spain. In each case, the material was cDNA or gDNA derived from T cells, B-cell-depleted T cells, or PBMCs.

Germline CDR1 reads SGHAT; CDR2 reads FQNNGV. The CDR3 totals 16 residues. The V and J ends lost 0 bases and 3 bases respectively, with 11 bases between them. In the study's own analysis: Reference gene primer amplification gave estimated nucleated cell counts. Assay used: immunoSEQ multiplex PCR; TCRdb lists only in-frame clones, some missing. The V and J calls and clone size come from that table; D and trimming were worked out from the DNA. The table has under 80,000 clones, roughly 87% seen once; the top ten hold 8.5% to 14%. Sample: peripheral blood. V and J are TRBV11-2 and TRBJ1-4, with D possibly matching TRBD1 (5 bases). The sequence derives from a man aged 50-60 years with acute or convalescent COVID-19. The CDR3 DNA follows: TGTGCCAGCAGCTTAGATTGGGGCACAGCTAATGAAAAACTGTTTTTT. It yields the protein CASSLDWGTANEKLFF.